What follows describes a single T cell receptor (beta chain). Generated by immunoSEQ multiplex PCR, the TCRdb table keeps only in-frame clones and is missing some. The table shows about 41,000 clones, with roughly four fifths occurring only once. The sample belongs to a study of blood T cell repertoires in COVID-19. The CDR3 contains 15 residues. V was cut by 0 bases and J by 7 bases, with 13 bases left in between. Germline CDR1 LGHNA, CDR2 YNFKEQ. What was sequenced was peripheral blood. The V and J genes are TRBV4-2 and TRBJ1-5; D remains ambiguous. The TCR sequence derives from a woman at least 80 years old with acute or convalescent COVID-19. CDR3 amino acids: CASSQDSGLNQPQHF. For the CDR3, the DNA is TGTGCCAGCAGCCAAGATTCGGGGTTGAACCAGCCCCAGCATTTT.